This T cell receptor (beta chain) was obtained from a study of blood T cell repertoires in COVID-19. Turning to the study itself: The United States, Italy and Spain were the sources of the acute and convalescent COVID-19 samples. T cells, B-cell-depleted T cells, or PBMCs provided the cDNA or gDNA that served as material.

Authors' processing steps: Reference gene primer amplification in the assay estimated nucleated cell counts. Repertoires were generated with immunoSEQ multiplex PCR, while TCRdb's copy carries only in-frame clones and drops some. The V and J calls and clone size were taken over from that table, and D and trimming were inferred from the DNA. The sample comprises around 240,000 clones, almost 85% of which are singletons, and 1.5% to 2% rests with the top ten. This CDR3 is built from 17 residues. The germline gives CDR1 SGHDT, CDR2 YYEEEE. The V end was cut by 1 base, the J end by 4 bases, with 18 bases between.

The gene calls are TRBV5-6 and TRBJ2-4; D may be TRBD1 (6 bases). This TCR derives from an elderly woman with acute or convalescent COVID-19. The source material was peripheral blood. The CDR3: CASSLKSYRENKNIQYF. In DNA form, the CDR3 reads TGTGCCAGCAGCTTGAAGTCTTACAGGGAGAATAAAAACATTCAGTACTTC.